This record concerns one TCR beta chain sequence. The data were obtained in a study of blood T cell repertoires in COVID-19. Background on the study: Samples taken during acute and convalescent COVID-19 were collected in the United States, Italy and Spain.

V was clipped by 4 bases and J by 4 bases, with 11 bases between them. Germline CDR1 is SGHTS and CDR2 is YDEGEE. The CDR3 is made up of 13 amino acids. Original handling: Counts of nucleated cells, estimated from reference gene primer amplification, were obtained. Produced via immunoSEQ multiplex PCR; TCRdb's table is partial and in-frame only. The V and J calls and clone size come from that table; D and trimming were worked out from the DNA. The sample has 50,000 or so clones; roughly 90% are singletons. The specimen was peripheral blood. The sequence was collected from a woman aged 80 or over with acute or convalescent COVID-19. The chain combines TRBV5-8 with TRBJ1-2, with D perhaps matching TRBD1 (5 bases). This chain's CDR3 is CASSPDTLYGYTF. The CDR3 coding sequence is TGTGCCAGCAGCCCGGACACCCTCTATGGCTACACCTTC.